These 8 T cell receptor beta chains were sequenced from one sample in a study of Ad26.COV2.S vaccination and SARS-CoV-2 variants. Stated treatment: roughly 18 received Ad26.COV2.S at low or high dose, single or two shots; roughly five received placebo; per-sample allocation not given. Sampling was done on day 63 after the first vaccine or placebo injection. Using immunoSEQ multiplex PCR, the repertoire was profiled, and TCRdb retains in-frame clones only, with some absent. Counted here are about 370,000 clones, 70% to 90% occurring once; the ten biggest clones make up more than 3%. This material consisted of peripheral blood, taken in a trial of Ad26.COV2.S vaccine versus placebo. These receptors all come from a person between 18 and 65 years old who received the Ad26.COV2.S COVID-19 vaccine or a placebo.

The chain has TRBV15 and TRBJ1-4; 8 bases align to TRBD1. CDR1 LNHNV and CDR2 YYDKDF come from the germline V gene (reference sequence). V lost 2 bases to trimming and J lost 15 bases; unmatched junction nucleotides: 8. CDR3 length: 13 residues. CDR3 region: CATSRPTGDRMFF. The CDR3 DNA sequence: TGTGCCACCAGCAGACCGACAGGGGACCGAATGTTTTTT.

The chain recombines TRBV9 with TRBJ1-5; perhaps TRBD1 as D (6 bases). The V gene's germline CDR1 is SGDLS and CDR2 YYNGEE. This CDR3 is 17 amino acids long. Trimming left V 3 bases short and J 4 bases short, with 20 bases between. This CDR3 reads CASSASPTTGDNQPQHF. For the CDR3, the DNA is TGTGCCAGCAGCGCATCACCGACGACAGGAGATAATCAGCCCCAGCATTTT.

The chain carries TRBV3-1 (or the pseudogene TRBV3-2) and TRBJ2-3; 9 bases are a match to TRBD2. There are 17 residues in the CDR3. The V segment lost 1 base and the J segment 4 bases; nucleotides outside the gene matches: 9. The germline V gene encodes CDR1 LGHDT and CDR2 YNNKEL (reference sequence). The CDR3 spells CASSQGKRLAGSDTQYF. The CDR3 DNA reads TGTGCCAGCAGCCAAGGGAAAAGGCTAGCGGGGTCAGATACGCAGTATTTT.

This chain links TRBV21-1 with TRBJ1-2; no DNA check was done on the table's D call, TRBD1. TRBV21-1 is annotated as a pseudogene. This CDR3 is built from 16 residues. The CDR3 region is CASRREGQGLLYGYTF. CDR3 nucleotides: TGTGCCAGCAGACGTGAGGGACAGGGTCTATTGTATGGCTACACCTTC.

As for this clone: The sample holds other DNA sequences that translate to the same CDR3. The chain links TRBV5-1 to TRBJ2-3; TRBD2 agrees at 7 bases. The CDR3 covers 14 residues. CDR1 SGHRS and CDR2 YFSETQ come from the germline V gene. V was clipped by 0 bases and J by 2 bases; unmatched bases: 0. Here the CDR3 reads CASSLGLATDTQYF. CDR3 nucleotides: TGCGCCAGCAGCTTGGGACTAGCCACAGATACGCAGTATTTT.

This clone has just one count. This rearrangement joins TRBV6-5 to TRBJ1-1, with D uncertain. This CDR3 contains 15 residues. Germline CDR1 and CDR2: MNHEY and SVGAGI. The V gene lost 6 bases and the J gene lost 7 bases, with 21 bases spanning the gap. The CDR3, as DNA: TGTGCCAGCAGGAGACTAACCGACAAGGACCTTGAAGCTTTCTTT. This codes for CASRRLTDKDLEAFF.

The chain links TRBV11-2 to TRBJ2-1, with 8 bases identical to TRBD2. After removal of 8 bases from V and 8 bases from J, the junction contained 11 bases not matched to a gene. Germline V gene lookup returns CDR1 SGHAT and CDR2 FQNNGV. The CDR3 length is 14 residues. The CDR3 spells CASRVGGGWYEQFF. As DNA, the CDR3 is TGTGCCAGCCGTGTCGGGGGGGGTTGGTATGAGCAGTTCTTC.

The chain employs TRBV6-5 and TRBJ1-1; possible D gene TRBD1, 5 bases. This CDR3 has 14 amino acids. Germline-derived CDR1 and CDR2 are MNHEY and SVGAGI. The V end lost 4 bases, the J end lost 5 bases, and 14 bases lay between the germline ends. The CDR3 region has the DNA TGTGCCAGCAGTTGGACACCTCTCGGGACTGAAGCTTTCTTT. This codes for CASSWTPLGTEAFF.